This T cell receptor beta chain came from a study of brain T cells in children with intractable seizures. General study points: Patients' HCMV serostatus was unknown; virus specificity rests on CDR3 similarity alone.

Only in-frame clones appear in the TCRdb table, and some are missing; sequencing was by immunoSEQ multiplex PCR. The sample carries under 400,000 clones, over 90% recorded once. Germline V gene data show CDR1 as SEHNR and CDR2 as FQNEAQ (reference sequence). The length of the CDR3 is 13 residues. Deletions cut 8 bases from V and 1 base from J, with 11 bases between. This clone was seen once. Antigen unknown. Regarding time point: blood from clinic visit 5 months post-surgery; TSC patient then seizure free. Only cases whose brain tissue showed the highest T cell transcript signatures were sequenced. The receptor was derived from a boy younger than two with tuberous sclerosis and intractable seizures. The chain links TRBV7-9 to TRBJ1-1; unclear D gene. Here the sequenced sample was peripheral blood, taken 4 to 5 months after surgery. DNA of the CDR3: TGTGCCAGCGAACCTCAGAAGAACACTGAAGCTTTCTTT. Translating gives CASEPQKNTEAFF.